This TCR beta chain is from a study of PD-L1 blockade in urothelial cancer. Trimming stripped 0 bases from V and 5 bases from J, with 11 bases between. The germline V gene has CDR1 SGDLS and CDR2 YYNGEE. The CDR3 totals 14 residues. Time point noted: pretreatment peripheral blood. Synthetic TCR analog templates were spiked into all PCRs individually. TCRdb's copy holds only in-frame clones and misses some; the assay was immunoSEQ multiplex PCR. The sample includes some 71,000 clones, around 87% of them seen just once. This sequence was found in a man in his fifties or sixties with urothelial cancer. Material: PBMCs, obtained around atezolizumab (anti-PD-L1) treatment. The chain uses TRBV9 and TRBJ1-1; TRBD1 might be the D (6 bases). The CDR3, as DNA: TGTGCCAGCAGCGTAGGGGGGCACCTAACTGAAGCTTTCTTT. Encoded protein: CASSVGGHLTEAFF.